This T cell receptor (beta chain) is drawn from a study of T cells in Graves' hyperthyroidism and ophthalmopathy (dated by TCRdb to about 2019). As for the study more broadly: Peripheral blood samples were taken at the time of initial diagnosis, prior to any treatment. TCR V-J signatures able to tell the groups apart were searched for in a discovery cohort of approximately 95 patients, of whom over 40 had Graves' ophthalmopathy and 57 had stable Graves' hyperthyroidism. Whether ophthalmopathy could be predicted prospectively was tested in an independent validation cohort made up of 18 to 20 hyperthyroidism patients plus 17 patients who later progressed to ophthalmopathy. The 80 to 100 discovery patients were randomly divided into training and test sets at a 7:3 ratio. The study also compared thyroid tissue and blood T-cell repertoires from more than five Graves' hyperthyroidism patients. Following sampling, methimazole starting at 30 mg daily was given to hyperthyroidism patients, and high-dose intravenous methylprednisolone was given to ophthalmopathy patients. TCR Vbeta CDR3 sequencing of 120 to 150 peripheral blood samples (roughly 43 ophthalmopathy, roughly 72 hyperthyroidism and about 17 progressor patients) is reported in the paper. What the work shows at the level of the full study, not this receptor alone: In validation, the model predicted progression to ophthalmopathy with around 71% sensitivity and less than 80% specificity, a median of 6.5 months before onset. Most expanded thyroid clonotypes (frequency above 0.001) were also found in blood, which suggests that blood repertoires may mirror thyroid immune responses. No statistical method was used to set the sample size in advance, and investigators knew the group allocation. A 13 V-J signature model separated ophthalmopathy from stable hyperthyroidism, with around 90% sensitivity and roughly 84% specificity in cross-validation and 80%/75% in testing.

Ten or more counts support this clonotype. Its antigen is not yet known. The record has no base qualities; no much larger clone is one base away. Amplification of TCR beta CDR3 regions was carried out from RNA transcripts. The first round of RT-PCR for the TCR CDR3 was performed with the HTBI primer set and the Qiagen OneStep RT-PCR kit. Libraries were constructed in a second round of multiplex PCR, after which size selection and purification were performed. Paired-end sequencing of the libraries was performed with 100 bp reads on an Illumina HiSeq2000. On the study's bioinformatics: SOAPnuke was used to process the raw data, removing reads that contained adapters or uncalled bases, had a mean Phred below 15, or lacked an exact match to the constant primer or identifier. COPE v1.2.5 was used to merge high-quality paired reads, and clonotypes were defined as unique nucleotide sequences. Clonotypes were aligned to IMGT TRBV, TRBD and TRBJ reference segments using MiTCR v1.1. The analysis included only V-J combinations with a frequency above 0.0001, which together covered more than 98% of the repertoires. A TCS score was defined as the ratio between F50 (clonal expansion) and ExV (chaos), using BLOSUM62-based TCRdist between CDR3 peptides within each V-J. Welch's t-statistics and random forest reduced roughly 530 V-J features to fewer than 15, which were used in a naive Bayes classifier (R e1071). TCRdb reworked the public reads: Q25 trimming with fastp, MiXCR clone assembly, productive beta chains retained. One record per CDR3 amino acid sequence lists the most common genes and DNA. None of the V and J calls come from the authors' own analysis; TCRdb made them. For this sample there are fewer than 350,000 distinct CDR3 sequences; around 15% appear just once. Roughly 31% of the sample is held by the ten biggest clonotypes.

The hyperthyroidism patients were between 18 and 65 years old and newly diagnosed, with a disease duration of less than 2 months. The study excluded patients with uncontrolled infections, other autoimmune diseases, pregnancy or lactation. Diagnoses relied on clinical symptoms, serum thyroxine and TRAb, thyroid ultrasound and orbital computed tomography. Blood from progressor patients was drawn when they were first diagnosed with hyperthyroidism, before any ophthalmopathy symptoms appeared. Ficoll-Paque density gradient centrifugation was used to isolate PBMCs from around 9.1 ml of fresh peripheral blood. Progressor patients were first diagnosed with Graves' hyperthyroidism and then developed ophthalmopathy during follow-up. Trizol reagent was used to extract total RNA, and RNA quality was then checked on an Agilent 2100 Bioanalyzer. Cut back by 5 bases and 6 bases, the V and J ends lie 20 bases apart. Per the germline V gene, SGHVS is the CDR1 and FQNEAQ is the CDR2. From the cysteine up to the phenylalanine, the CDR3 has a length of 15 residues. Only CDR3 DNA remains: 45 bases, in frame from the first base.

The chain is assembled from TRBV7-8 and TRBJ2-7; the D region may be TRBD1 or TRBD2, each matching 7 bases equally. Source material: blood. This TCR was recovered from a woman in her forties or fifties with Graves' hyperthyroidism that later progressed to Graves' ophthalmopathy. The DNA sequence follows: TGTGCCAGCAGCCCCTCAGGGGGAGGGGGGCGCGAGCAGTACTTC. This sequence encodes CASSPSGGGGREQYF. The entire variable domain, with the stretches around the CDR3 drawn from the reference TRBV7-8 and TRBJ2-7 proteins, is GAGVSQSPRYKVAKRGQDVALRCDPISGHVSLFWYQQALGQGPEFLTYFQNEAQLDKSGLPSDRFFAERPEGSVSTLKIQRTQQEDSAVYLCASSPSGGGGREQYFGPGTRLTVT.